The sequence of this TCR beta chain was determined in a study of cytomegalovirus exposure and HLA in healthy donors. This CDR3 is built from 21 residues. Germline V gives CDR1 LGHNA, CDR2 YSLEER. Trimming cost V 0 bases and J 1 base, with 25 bases left between them. The PCR used 60 Vbeta and 13 Jbeta primers. Repertoires were generated with immunoSEQ multiplex PCR, while TCRdb's copy carries only in-frame clones and drops some. The sample contains around 40,000 clones, 70% to 85% of which appear only once. The V gene is TRBV4-3, the J gene TRBJ2-4, with unresolved D. The sample comprised PBMCs. The TCR was taken from a woman under 30 in good health and CMV-seropositive. CDR3 loop: CASSQDFTDASSRSAKNIQYF. The CDR3 bases are TGCGCCAGCAGCCAAGATTTCACCGACGCGTCGTCCAGGTCGGCCAAAAACATTCAGTACTTC.